This T cell receptor beta chain was captured in a study of blood T cell repertoires in COVID-19. Measured with immunoSEQ multiplex PCR; TCRdb has only the in-frame clones, and not every one. The sample lists about 310,000 clones, almost 90% occurring once. The trim removed 5 bases at V and 8 bases at J, leaving 8 bases unmatched. The CDR3 consists of 13 residues. The germline V gene has CDR1 MDHEN and CDR2 SYDVKM. The TCR comes from a woman in her late teens or twenties with acute COVID-19. The sequencing input was PBMCs or T cells enriched from blood (not recorded which). The chain is built from TRBV28 and TRBJ1-2; 7 nucleotides line up with TRBD1. CDR3 in amino acids: CASSGTVGGGYTF. As DNA, the CDR3 is TGTGCCAGCAGTGGGACAGTTGGCGGGGGCTACACCTTC.